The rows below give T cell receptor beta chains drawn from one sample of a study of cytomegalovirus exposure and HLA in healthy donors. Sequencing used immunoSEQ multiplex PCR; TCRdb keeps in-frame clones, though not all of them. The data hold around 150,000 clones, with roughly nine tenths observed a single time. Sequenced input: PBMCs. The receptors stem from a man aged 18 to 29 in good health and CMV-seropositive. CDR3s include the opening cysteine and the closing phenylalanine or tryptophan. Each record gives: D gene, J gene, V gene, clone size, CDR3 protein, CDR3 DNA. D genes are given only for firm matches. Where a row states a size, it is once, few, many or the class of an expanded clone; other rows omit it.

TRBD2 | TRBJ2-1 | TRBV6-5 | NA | CASSYRGLPDRLFF | TGTGCCAGCAGTTACCGGGGACTACCGGATCGACTTTTCTTC
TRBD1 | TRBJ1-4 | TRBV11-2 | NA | CASSLGPKAGGNEKLFF | TGTGCCAGCAGCTTAGGTCCCAAGGCAGGGGGCAATGAAAAACTGTTTTTT
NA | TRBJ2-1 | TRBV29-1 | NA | CSAGLDNEQFF | TGCAGCGCCGGACTGGACAATGAGCAGTTCTTC
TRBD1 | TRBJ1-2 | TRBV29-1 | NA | CSVDGGDREDYTF | TGCAGCGTTGATGGTGGGGACAGGGAAGACTACACCTTC
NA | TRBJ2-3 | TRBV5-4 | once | CASSLGSVGGGITDTQYF | TGTGCCAGCAGCTTGGGGAGCGTTGGGGGAGGAATCACAGATACGCAGTATTTT
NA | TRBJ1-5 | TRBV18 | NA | CASSPLRNQPQHF | TGTGCCAGCTCACCATTGAGGAATCAGCCCCAGCATTTT
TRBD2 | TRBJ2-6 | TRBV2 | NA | CASSDPSGSSGANVLTF | TGTGCCAGCAGTGATCCTAGCGGGAGCTCTGGGGCCAACGTCCTGACTTTC
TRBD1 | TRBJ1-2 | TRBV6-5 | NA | CASTRDRGSGGYTF | TGTGCCAGCACTCGGGACAGGGGGTCAGGAGGCTACACCTTC
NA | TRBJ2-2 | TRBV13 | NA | CASSLEGAVAGELFF | TGTGCCAGCAGCTTAGAAGGAGCGGTGGCCGGGGAGCTGTTTTTT
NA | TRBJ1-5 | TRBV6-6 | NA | CASREGRAHSNQPQHF | TGTGCCAGCAGGGAGGGGAGGGCCCATAGCAATCAGCCCCAGCATTTT
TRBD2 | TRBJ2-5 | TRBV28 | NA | CASSLSGSETQYF | TGTGCCAGCAGTTTAAGCGGGAGTGAGACCCAGTACTTC
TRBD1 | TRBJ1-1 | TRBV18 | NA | CASSQTGRTEAFF | TGTGCCAGCTCGCAGACAGGGCGCACTGAAGCTTTCTTT
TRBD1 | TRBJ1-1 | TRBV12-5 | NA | CASGQDRALNTEAFF | TGTGCTAGTGGTCAGGACAGGGCCTTGAACACTGAAGCTTTCTTT
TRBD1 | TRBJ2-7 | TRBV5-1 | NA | CASSLGGTGIYEQYF | TGCGCCAGCAGCTTGGGCGGGACAGGGATATACGAGCAGTACTTC
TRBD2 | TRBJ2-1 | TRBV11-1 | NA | CASGGGREYPYNEQFF | TGTGCCAGCGGGGGAGGGCGGGAGTACCCCTACAATGAGCAGTTCTTC
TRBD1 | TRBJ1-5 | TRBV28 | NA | CASSFPQGASQPQHF | TGTGCCAGCAGTTTTCCCCAGGGGGCGAGTCAGCCCCAGCATTTT
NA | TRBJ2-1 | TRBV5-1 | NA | CASSFSGLLYNEQFF | TGCGCCAGCAGCTTTAGCGGCCTATTATACAATGAGCAGTTCTTC
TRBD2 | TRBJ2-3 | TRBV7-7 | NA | CASSLSSGSTDTQYF | TGTGCTAGCAGCTTATCTAGCGGAAGCACAGATACGCAGTATTTT
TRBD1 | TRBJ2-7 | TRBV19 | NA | CASSGTAYSYEQYF | TGTGCCAGTAGCGGGACAGCCTACTCCTACGAGCAGTACTTC
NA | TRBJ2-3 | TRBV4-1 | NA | CASSQGTVRGFDTQYF | TGCGCCAGCAGCCAAGGGACAGTAAGGGGCTTCGATACGCAGTATTTT
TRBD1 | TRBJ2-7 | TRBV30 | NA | CAWNDLTTGGDEQYF | TGTGCCTGGAACGACCTGACGACAGGGGGCGACGAGCAGTACTTC
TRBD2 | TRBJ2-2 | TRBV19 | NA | CASRGRRGTRDTGELFF | TGTGCCAGCCGCGGGCGCCGAGGGACTAGGGACACCGGGGAGCTGTTTTTT
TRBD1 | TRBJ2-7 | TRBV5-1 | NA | CATSTTGQGPLMEQYF | TGCGCCACCTCGACTACCGGACAGGGACCTTTGATGGAGCAGTACTTC
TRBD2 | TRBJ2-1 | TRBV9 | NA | CASSVLAGGQSEQFF | TGTGCCAGCAGCGTGTTAGCGGGAGGGCAAAGCGAGCAGTTCTTC
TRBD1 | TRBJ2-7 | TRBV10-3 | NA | CAISPGQGKKGNYEQYF | TGTGCCATCAGTCCGGGACAGGGGAAGAAGGGGAATTACGAGCAGTACTTC
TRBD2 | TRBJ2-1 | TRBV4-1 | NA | CASSRGLADYNEQFF | TGCGCCAGCAGCCGGGGACTAGCGGACTACAATGAGCAGTTCTTC
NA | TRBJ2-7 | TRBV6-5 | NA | CASSYSPGNYEQYF | TGTGCCAGCAGTTACTCGCCAGGGAACTACGAGCAGTACTTC
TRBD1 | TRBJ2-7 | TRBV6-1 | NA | CASSRDRAHYEQYF | TGTGCCAGCAGCCGGGACAGGGCACACTACGAGCAGTACTTC
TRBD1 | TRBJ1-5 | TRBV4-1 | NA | CASSFRDRDNQPQHF | TGCGCCAGCAGCTTCCGGGACAGGGACAATCAGCCCCAGCATTTT